A single sample is the source of the 14 T cell receptor beta chains below, sequenced in a study of blood T cell repertoires in COVID-19. Generated by immunoSEQ multiplex PCR, the TCRdb table keeps only in-frame clones and is missing some. The sample has about 220,000 clones; 75% to 85% are singletons. Sequencing was carried out using peripheral blood. The receptors were sampled from a man aged 50 or older with active or convalescent COVID-19.

Written as DNA, the CDR3 is TGCGCCAGCAGCTCGGCCTGGACAGGGCTCGCTGAAGCTTTCTTT. Encoded protein: CASSSAWTGLAEAFF. V gene TRBV5-1 combines with J gene TRBJ1-1, with 8 bases aligning to TRBD1. J was trimmed by 6 bases and V by 3 bases; bases with no gene match: 10. CDR1 is SGHRS and CDR2 is YFSETQ in the germline V gene. This CDR3 is built from 15 residues.

The chain is built from TRBV5-4 and TRBJ2-1; maybe TRBD2 (7 bases). The CDR3 length is 15 residues. CDR1 and CDR2 (germline): SGHNT, YYREEE (reference sequence). V was pared by 0 bases and J by 7 bases, with 14 bases between. The CDR3 coding sequence is TGTGCCAGCAGCTTGGTCGGGGGCGGGGGTAATGAGCAGTTCTTC. Amino acids: CASSLVGGGGNEQFF.

The chain uses TRBV6-6 and TRBJ1-6; D unresolved. The CDR3 contains 13 residues. The germline CDR1 and CDR2 sequences are MNHNY and SVGAGI (reference sequence). Trimming pared 4 bases from V and 6 bases from J, leaving 7 bases between. CDR3 loop: CASSSGLNSPLHF. CDR3 nucleotides: TGTGCCAGCAGTTCCGGACTTAATTCACCCCTCCACTTT.

This chain connects TRBV6-5 to TRBJ2-7, with D perhaps matching TRBD2 (5 bases). V lost 6 bases to trimming and J lost 0 bases, with 15 bases between them. Germline V lookup: CDR1 MNHEY, CDR2 SVGAGI. This CDR3 has 15 residues. CDR3 loop: CASRAESGSSYEQYF. As DNA, the CDR3 is TGTGCCAGCAGGGCGGAGAGCGGTAGCTCCTACGAGCAGTACTTC.

This chain joins TRBV4-1 and TRBJ2-1, with TRBD1 identical over 9 bases. V lost 2 bases to trimming and J lost 8 bases; unmatched junction nucleotides: 13. Germline V gene data show CDR1 as MGHRA and CDR2 as YSYEKL. This CDR3 contains 17 residues. CDR3 sequence (DNA): TGCGCCAGCAGCCAAAGCCCAGGGACAGGGTTTGTTTATGAGCAGTTCTTC. This gives the protein CASSQSPGTGFVYEQFF.

The rearrangement joins TRBV6-1 to TRBJ1-1; a possible D gene is TRBD1 (5 bases). The CDR3 contains 13 residues. Germline CDR1 is MNHNS and CDR2 is SASEGT. Trimming cost V 6 bases and J 4 bases, with 12 bases left between them. In nucleotides, the CDR3 is TGTGCCAGCAGAGCGGGCAGGGTCACTGAAGCTTTCTTT. Its translation: CASRAGRVTEAFF.

The V and J genes are TRBV5-1 and TRBJ1-6; the D gene is possibly TRBD1 (5 bases). Germline lookup yields CDR1 SGHRS and CDR2 YFSETQ. This CDR3 is built from 14 residues. Trimming took 0 bases from V and 10 from J, leaving 11 bases between them. CDR3 amino acids: CASSLAGSESPLHF. The CDR3 bases are TGCGCCAGCAGCTTGGCAGGGTCGGAGTCACCCCTCCACTTT.

The chain couples TRBV6-1 to TRBJ1-6, with 7 bases aligning to TRBD1. The CDR3 is 18 residues long. Germline trimming cut 2 bases from V and 6 bases from J; bases unmatched to any gene: 13. The V gene's germline CDR1 is MNHNS and CDR2 SASEGT. As DNA, the CDR3 is TGTGCCAGCAGTGAACTAAGGTACGGGACAGCCTTTAATTCACCCCTCCACTTT. Amino acid sequence: CASSELRYGTAFNSPLHF.

Written as DNA, the CDR3 is TGTGCCAGCAGTTTACGCGTGTGGTACGAGCAGTACTTC. This codes for CASSLRVWYEQYF. This chain joins TRBV28 and TRBJ2-7; D not resolved. Germline V gene sequence: CDR1 MDHEN, CDR2 SYDVKM. Trimming took 2 bases from V and 4 from J, leaving 9 bases between them. CDR3 length: 13 residues.

On this clone itself: Other DNA sequences from this sample encode an identical CDR3 as well. V gene TRBV5-6 combines with J gene TRBJ2-7; a possible D gene is TRBD2 (5 bases). From germline, CDR1 is SGHDT and CDR2 YYEEEE. The CDR3 is 13 residues long. The germline V and J ends were trimmed by 2 bases and 4 bases, with 10 bases remaining between them. CDR3: CASSFGRGYEQYF. CDR3 DNA sequence: TGTGCCAGCAGCTTCGGACGAGGGTACGAGCAGTACTTC.

The genes are TRBV5-5 and TRBJ2-7; D perhaps matches TRBD1 (6 bases). CDR3 length equals 15 residues. Germline V gene lookup returns CDR1 SGHKS and CDR2 YYEKEE (reference sequence). Trimming pared 0 bases from V and 0 bases from J, leaving 10 bases between. CDR3 in amino acids: CASSLGTVSSYEQYV. The CDR3 DNA sequence: TGTGCCAGCAGCTTGGGGACAGTTAGCTCCTACGAGCAGTACGTC.

CDR3 loop: CASSGSSGRAWDTQYF. The CDR3 nucleotides read TGTGCCAGCAGCGGATCGAGCGGGAGGGCGTGGGATACGCAGTATTTT. The gene calls are TRBV7-6 and TRBJ2-3, with TRBD2 identical over 10 bases. CDR3 size: 16 residues. Germline CDR1 SGHVS, CDR2 FNYEAQ. V lost 5 bases to trimming and J lost 6 bases; unmatched junction nucleotides: 11. Complete variable domain (other parts from reference TRBV7-6 and TRBJ2-3): GAGVSQSPRYKVTKRGQDVALRCDPISGHVSLYWYRQALGQGPEFLTYFNYEAQQDKSGLPNDRFSAERPEGSISTLTIQRTEQRDSAMYRCASSGSSGRAWDTQYFGPGTRLTVL.

The V call is TRBV9, the J call TRBJ1-2; tentative D call: TRBD1 (5 bases). The V and J ends lost 3 bases and 2 bases respectively, with 8 bases between them. This CDR3 comprises 13 residues. The germline CDR1 and CDR2 sequences are SGDLS and YYNGEE. Here the CDR3 reads CASSAQVNYGYTF. DNA of the CDR3: TGTGCCAGCAGCGCACAGGTGAACTATGGCTACACCTTC.

In this sample, this clone turned up many times. The rearrangement joins TRBV3-1 (or the pseudogene TRBV3-2) to TRBJ1-1, with 7 positions matching TRBD1. Unmatched junction bases numbered 7, after V lost 3 bases and J lost 0 bases. Germline loops: CDR1 LGHDT, CDR2 YNNKEL (reference sequence). The CDR3 totals 16 residues. CDR3 sequence reads: CASSHGTAFMNTEAFF. The CDR3 DNA sequence: TGTGCCAGCAGCCATGGGACAGCCTTTATGAACACTGAAGCTTTCTTT.